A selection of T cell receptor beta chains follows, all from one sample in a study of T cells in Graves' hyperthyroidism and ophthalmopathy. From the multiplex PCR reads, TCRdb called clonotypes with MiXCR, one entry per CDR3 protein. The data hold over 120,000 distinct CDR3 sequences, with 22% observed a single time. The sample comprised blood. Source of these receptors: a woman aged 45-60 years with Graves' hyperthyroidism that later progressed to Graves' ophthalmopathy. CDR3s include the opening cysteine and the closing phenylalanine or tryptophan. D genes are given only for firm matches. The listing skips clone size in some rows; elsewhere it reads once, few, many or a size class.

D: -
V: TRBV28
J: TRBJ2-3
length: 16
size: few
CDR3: CASSTGGVGAWDTQYF
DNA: TGTGCCAGCAGTACCGGCGGGGTCGGGGCCTGGGATACGCAGTATTTT

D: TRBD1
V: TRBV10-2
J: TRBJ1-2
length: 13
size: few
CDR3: CASRGQGSGGYTF
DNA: TGCGCCAGCCGGGGACAGGGATCGGGTGGCTACACCTTC

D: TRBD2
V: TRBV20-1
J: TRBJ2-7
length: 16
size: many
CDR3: CSADSVGTSGSLEQYF
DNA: TGCAGTGCTGATTCTGTGGGGACTAGCGGGAGTCTCGAGCAGTACTTC

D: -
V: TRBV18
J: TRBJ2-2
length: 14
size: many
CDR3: CASSTSGYTGELFF
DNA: TGTGCCAGCTCAACCAGCGGGTACACCGGGGAGCTGTTTTTT

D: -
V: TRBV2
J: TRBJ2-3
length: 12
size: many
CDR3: CASRRSSDTQYF
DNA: TGTGCCAGCAGACGATCGTCAGATACGCAGTATTTT

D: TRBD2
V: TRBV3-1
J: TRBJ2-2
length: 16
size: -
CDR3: CASSRRTSGNTGELFF
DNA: TGTGCCAGCAGCCGACGGACTAGCGGAAACACCGGGGAGCTGTTTTTT

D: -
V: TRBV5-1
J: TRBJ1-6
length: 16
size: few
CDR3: CASSLEPGAKNSPLHF
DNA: TGCGCCAGCAGCTTGGAACCGGGGGCGAAAAATTCACCCCTCCACTTT

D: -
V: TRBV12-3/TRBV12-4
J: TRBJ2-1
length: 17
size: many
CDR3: CASSLSYGGVAYNEQFF
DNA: TGTGCCAGCAGTTTGTCGTATGGGGGAGTGGCCTACAATGAGCAGTTCTTC

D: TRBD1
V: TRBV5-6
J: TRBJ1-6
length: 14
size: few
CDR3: CASSTTGGNSPLHF
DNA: TGTGCCAGCAGCACGACAGGGGGAAATTCACCCCTCCACTTT

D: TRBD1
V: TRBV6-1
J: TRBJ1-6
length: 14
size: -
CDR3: CASSTGTGASPLHF
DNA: TGTGCCAGCAGTACCGGGACAGGGGCCTCACCCCTCCACTTT

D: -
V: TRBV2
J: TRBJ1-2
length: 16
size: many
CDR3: CASSRIKGIGFYGYTF
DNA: TGTGCCAGCAGTCGTATTAAGGGGATTGGATTCTATGGCTACACCTTC

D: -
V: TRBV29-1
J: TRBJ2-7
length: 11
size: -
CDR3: CSVGDFFEQYF
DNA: TGCAGCGTTGGGGACTTTTTCGAGCAGTACTTC

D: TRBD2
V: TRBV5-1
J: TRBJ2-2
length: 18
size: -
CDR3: CASSLRTSGSARTGELFF
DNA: TGCGCCAGCAGCTTGCGGACTAGCGGGAGCGCTAGGACCGGGGAGCTGTTTTTT

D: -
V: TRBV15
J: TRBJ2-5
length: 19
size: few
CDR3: CATSSARRAMPNRLETQYF
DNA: TGTGCCACCAGCAGCGCGCGGCGGGCCATGCCAAACAGGTTGGAGACCCAGTACTTC

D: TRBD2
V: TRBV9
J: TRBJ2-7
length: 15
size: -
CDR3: CASSVGLAESYEQYF
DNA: TGTGCCAGCAGCGTAGGACTAGCGGAGTCCTACGAGCAGTACTTC

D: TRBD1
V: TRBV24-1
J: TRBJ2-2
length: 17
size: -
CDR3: CATSDLVGQGMSGELFF
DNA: TGTGCCACCAGTGACCTCGTGGGACAGGGGATGTCCGGGGAGCTGTTTTTT

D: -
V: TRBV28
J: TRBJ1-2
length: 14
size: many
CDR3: CASRLTGRVHGYTF
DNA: TGTGCCAGCAGGCTGACTGGACGGGTGCATGGCTACACCTTC

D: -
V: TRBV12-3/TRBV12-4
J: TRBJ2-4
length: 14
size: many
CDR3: CASSWDGDKNIQYF
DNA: TGTGCCAGCAGTTGGGACGGAGACAAAAACATTCAGTACTTC

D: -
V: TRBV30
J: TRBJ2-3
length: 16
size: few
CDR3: CAWARGGGRRTDTQYF
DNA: TGTGCCTGGGCCCGTGGGGGCGGCCGGAGGACAGATACGCAGTATTTT

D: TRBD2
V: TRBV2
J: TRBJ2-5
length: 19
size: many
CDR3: CASSEGRRLAGFPQETQYF
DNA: TGTGCCAGCAGTGAGGGCCGAAGACTAGCGGGTTTCCCCCAAGAGACCCAGTACTTC

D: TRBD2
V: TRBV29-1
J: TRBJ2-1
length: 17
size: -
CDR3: CSVQEREALISYNEQFF
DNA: TGCAGCGTTCAGGAGCGGGAGGCCCTTATCTCCTACAATGAGCAGTTCTTC

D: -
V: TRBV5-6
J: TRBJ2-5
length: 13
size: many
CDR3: CASSPGGPETQYF
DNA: TGTGCCAGCAGCCCTGGGGGACCGGAGACCCAGTACTTC

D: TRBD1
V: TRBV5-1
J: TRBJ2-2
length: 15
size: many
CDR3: CASSLPGQGAGELFF
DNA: TGCGCCAGCAGCCTCCCGGGACAGGGTGCCGGGGAGCTGTTTTTT

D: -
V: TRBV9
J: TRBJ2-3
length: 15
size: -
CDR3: CASSGTFSGTDTQYF
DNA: TGTGCCAGCAGCGGAACATTCTCGGGCACAGATACGCAGTATTTT

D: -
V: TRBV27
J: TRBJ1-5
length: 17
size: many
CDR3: CASSPIYLTDSNQPQHF
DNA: TGTGCCAGCAGTCCCATTTACTTAACCGATAGCAATCAGCCCCAGCATTTT

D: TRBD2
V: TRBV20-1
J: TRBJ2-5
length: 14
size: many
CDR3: CSATSGSSTETQYF
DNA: TGCAGTGCTACTAGCGGGAGCTCCACCGAGACCCAGTACTTC

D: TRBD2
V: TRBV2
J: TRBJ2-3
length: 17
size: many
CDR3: CASRRGLAGPNTDTQYF
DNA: TGTGCCAGCAGGCGAGGACTAGCGGGTCCGAACACAGATACGCAGTATTTT

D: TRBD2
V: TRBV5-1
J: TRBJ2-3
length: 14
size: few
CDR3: CASSLAGEVDTQYF
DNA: TGCGCCAGCAGCCTAGCGGGAGAGGTAGATACGCAGTATTTT

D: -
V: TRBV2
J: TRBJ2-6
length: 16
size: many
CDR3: CASSEGSSLGANVLTF
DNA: TGTGCCAGCAGTGAAGGGTCGTCCCTTGGGGCCAACGTCCTGACTTTC

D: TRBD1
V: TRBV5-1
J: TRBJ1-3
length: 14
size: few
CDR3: CASSLGTGSGTIYF
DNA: TGCGCCAGCAGCTTGGGGACAGGGTCCGGCACCATATATTTT

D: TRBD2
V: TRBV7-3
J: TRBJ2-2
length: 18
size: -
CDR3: CASSKRGTSGANTGELFF
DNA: TGTGCCAGCAGCAAGCGCGGGACTAGCGGGGCGAACACCGGGGAGCTGTTTTTT

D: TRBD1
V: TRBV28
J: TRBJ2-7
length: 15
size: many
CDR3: CASSDRDRALRVGYF
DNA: TGTGCCAGCAGTGATCGGGACAGGGCCCTACGAGTGGGGTACTTC

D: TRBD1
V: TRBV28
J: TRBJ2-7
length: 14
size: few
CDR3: CASSLGTGVNEQYF
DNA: TGTGCCAGCAGTTTAGGGACAGGGGTCAACGAGCAGTACTTC

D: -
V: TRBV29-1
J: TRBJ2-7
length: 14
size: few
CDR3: CSVSPRTASYEQYF
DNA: TGCAGCGTTAGTCCCCGGACGGCCTCCTACGAGCAGTACTTC

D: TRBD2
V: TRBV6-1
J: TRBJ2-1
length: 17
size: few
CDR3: CASSTSSGTSGSNEQFF
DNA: TGTGCCAGCAGTACCTCTTCCGGGACTAGCGGATCCAATGAGCAGTTCTTC

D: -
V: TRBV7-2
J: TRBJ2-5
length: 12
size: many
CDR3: CASSLRSETQYF
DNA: TGTGCCAGCAGCTTAAGGTCGGAGACCCAGTACTTC

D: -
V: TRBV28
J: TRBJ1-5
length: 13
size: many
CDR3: CASGRGMNQPQHF
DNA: TGTGCCAGCGGCAGGGGAATGAATCAGCCCCAGCATTTT

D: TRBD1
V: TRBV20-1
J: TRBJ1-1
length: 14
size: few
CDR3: CSVSVQGANTEAFF
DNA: TGCAGTGTATCGGTTCAGGGGGCGAACACTGAAGCTTTCTTT

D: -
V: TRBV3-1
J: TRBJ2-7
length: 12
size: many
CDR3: CASSRGDYEQYF
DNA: TGTGCCAGCAGCCGCGGGGACTACGAGCAGTACTTC

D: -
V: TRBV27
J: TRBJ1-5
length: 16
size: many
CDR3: CASSLRGGLSNQPQHF
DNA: TGTGCCAGCAGTTTAAGGGGGGGCTTGAGCAATCAGCCCCAGCATTTT

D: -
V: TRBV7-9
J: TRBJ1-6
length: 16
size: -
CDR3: CASSLGQTGPNSPLHF
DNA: TGTGCCAGCAGCTTAGGACAGACTGGGCCTAATTCACCCCTCCACTTT

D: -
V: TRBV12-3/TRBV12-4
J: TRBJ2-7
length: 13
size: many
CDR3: CASSFGHAYEQYF
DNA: TGTGCCAGCAGTTTTGGTCATGCCTACGAGCAGTACTTC

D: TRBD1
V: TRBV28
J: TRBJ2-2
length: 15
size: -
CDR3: CASTDRGRRTGELFF
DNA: TGTGCCAGCACGGACAGGGGGCGAAGGACCGGGGAGCTGTTTTTT

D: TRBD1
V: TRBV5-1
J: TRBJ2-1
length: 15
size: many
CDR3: CASSLLGQGSNEQFF
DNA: TGCGCCAGCAGCCTGCTAGGACAGGGAAGCAATGAGCAGTTCTTC

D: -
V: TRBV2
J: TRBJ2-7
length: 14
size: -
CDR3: CASSDPPANYEQYF
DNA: TGTGCCAGCAGTGACCCCCCGGCGAACTACGAGCAGTACTTC

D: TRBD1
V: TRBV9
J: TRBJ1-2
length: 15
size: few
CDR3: CASSVVGQGAPGYTF
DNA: TGTGCCAGCAGCGTAGTGGGACAGGGGGCGCCTGGCTACACCTTC

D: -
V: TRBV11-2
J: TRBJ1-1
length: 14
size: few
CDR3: CASSTGRVNTEAFF
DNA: TGTGCCAGCAGCACCGGACGGGTGAACACTGAAGCTTTCTTT

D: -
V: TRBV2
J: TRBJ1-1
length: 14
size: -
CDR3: CASSDRGMNTEAFF
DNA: TGTGCCAGCAGTGACAGGGGCATGAACACTGAAGCTTTCTTT

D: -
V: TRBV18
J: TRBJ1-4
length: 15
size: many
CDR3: CASSPPRGMGQKLFF
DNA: TGTGCCAGCTCACCACCGAGGGGAATGGGTCAAAAACTGTTTTTT

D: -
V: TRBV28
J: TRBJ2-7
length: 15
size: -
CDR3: CASRSRGGGQYEQYF
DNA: TGTGCCAGCAGAAGCCGTGGGGGGGGCCAATACGAGCAGTACTTC

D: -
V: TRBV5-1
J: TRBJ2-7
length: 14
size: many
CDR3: CASSPRAHPYEQYF
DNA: TGCGCCAGCAGCCCCAGGGCACATCCCTACGAGCAGTACTTC

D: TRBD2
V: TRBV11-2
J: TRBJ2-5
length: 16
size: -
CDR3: CASSSWGSGSAETQYF
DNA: TGTGCCAGCAGCTCGTGGGGTAGCGGGAGTGCAGAGACCCAGTACTTC

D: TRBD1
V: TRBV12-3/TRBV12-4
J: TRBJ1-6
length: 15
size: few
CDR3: CASSLGDRVGSPLHF
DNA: TGTGCCAGCAGTTTAGGGGACAGGGTGGGTTCACCCCTCCACTTT

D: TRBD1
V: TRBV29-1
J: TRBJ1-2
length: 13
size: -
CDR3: CSARTGALYGYTF
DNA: TGCAGCGCTAGGACAGGGGCCCTCTATGGCTACACCTTC

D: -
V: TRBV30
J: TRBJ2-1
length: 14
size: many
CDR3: CAWRSRSSYNEQFF
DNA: TGTGCCTGGCGGAGTCGGAGCTCCTACAATGAGCAGTTCTTC

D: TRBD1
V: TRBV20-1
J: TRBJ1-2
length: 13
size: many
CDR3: CSASRTGGSGYTF
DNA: TGCAGTGCTAGCCGGACAGGGGGAAGTGGCTACACCTTC